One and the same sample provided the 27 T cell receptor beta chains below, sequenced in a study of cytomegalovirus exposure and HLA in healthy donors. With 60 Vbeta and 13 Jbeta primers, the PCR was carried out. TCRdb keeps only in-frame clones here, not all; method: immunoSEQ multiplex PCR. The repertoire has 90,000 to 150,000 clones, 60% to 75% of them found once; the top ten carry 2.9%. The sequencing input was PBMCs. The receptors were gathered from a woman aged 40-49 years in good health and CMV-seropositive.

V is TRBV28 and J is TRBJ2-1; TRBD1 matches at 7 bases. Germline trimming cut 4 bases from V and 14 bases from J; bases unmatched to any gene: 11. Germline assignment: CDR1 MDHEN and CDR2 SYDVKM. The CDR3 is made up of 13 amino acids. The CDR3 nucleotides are TGTGCCAGCAGTTCCTACCCGACAGGGCCGAAGTTCTTC. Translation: CASSSYPTGPKFF.

CDR3 sequence: CATSVDRGYGYTF. DNA for the CDR3: TGTGCCACCAGCGTGGACAGGGGCTATGGCTACACCTTC. The rearrangement joins TRBV15 to TRBJ1-2; the match to TRBD1 covers 9 bases. Looked up from germline, CDR1 is LNHNV and CDR2 is YYDKDF (reference sequence). CDR3 length: 13 amino acids. V lost 5 bases and J lost 4; bases outside the gene matches: 2.

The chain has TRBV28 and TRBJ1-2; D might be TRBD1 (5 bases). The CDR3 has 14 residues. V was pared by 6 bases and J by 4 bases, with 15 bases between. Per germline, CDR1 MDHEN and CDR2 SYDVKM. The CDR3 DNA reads TGTGCCAGCAGCACTAAATTCAGGGTCTATGGCTACACCTTC. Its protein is CASSTKFRVYGYTF.

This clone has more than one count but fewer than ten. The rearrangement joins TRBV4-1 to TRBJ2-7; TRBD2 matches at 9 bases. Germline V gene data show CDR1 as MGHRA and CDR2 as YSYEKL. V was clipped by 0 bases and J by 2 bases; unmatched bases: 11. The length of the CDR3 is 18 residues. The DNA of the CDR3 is TGCGCCAGCAGCCAAGACCTAGCGGGACGTTATTTACCCTACGAGCAGTACTTC. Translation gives CASSQDLAGRYLPYEQYF.

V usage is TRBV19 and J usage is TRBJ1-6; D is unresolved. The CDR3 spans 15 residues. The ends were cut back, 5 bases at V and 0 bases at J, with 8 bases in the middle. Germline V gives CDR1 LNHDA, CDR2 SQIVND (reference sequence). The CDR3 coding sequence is TGTGCCAGTAGTTGGCAAAACTCCTATAATTCACCCCTCCACTTT. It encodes CASSWQNSYNSPLHF.

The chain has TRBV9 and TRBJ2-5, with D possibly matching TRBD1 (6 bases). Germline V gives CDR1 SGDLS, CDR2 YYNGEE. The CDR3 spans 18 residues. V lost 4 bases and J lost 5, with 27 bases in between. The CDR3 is CASSPRLQLQGRAETQYF. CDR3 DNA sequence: TGTGCCAGCAGCCCCCGTCTACAACTACAGGGTCGTGCGGAGACCCAGTACTTC.

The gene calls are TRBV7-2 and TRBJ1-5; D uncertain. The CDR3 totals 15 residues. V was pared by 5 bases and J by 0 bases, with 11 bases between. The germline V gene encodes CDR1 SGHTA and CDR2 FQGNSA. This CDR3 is CASSKSGNSNQPQHF. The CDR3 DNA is TGTGCCAGCAGCAAATCGGGAAATAGCAATCAGCCCCAGCATTTT.

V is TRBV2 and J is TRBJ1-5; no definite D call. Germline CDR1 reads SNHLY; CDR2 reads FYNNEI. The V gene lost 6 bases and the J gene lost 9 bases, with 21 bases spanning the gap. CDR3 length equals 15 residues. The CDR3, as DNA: TGTGCCAGCAGCCCCGATAAAGCGAACCGGGGGCCCCAGCATTTT. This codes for CASSPDKANRGPQHF.

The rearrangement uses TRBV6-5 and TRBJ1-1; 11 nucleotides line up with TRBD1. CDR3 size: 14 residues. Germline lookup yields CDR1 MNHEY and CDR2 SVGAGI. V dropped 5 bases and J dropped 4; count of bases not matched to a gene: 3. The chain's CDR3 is CASSGQGAGTEAFF. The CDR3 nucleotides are TGTGCCAGCAGTGGACAGGGGGCGGGCACTGAAGCTTTCTTT.

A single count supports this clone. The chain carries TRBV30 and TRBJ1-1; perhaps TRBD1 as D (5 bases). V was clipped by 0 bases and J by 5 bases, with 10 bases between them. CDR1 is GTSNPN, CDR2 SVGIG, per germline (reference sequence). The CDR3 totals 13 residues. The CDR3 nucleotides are TGTGCCTGGAGTGTAGCGACAGATACTGAAGCTTTCTTT. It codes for CAWSVATDTEAFF. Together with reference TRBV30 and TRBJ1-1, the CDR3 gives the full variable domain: SQTIHQWPATLVQPVGSPLSLECTVEGTSNPNLYWYRQAAGRGLQLLFYSVGIGQISSEVPQNLSASRPQDRQFILSSKKLLLSDSGFYLCAWSVATDTEAFFGQGTRLTVV.

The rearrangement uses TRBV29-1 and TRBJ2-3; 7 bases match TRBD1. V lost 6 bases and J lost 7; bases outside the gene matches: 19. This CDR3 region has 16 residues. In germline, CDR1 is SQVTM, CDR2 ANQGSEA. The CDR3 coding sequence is TGCAGCGTCCCGCTTCCTCGGCAACAGGGGATGTATACGCAGTATTTT. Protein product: CSVPLPRQQGMYTQYF.

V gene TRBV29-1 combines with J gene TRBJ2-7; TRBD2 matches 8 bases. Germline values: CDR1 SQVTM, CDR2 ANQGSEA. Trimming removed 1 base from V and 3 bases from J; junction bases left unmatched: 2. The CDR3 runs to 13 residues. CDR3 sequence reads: CSVEAGGYYEQYF. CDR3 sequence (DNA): TGCAGCGTTGAAGCGGGAGGGTACTACGAGCAGTACTTC.

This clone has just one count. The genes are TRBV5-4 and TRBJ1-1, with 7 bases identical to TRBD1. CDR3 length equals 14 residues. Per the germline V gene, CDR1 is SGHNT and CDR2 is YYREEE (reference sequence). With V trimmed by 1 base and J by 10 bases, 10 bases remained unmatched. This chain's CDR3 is CASSLSGGGPGAFF. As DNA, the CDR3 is TGTGCCAGCAGCTTGTCTGGAGGGGGCCCCGGAGCTTTCTTT.

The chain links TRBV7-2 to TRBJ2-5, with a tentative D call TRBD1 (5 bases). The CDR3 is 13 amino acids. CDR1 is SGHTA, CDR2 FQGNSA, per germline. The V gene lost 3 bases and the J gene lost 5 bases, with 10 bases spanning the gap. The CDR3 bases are TGTGCCAGCAGCTTGGGGCATCGGGAGACCCAGTACTTC. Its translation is CASSLGHRETQYF.

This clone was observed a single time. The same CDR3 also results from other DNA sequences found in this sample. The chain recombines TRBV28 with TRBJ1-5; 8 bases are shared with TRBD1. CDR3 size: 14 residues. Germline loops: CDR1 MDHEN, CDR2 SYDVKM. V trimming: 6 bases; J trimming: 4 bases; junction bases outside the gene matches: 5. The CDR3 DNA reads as TGTGCCAGCAGCCTGGACAGGGAAAATCAGCCCCAGCATTTT. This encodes CASSLDRENQPQHF.

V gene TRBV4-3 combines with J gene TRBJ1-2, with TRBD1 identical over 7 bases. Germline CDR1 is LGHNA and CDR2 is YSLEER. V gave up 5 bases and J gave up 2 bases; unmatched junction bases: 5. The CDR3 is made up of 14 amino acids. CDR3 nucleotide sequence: TGCGCCAGCAGCTTTAAGGGACAGAACTATGGCTACACCTTC. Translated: CASSFKGQNYGYTF.

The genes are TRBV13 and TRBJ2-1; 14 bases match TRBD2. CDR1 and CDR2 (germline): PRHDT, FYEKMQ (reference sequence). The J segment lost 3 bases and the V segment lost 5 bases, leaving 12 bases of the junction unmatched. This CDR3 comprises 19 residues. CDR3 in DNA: TGTGCCAGCAGCCTCGGGACTAGCGGGAGAGGGGGGAACTACAATGAGCAGTTCTTC. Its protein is CASSLGTSGRGGNYNEQFF.

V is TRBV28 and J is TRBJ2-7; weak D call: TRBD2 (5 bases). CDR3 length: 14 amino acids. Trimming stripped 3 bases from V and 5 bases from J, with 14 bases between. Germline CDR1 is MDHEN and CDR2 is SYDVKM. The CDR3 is CASSFVVDGDEQYF. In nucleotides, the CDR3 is TGTGCCAGCAGTTTTGTAGTCGACGGGGACGAGCAGTACTTC.

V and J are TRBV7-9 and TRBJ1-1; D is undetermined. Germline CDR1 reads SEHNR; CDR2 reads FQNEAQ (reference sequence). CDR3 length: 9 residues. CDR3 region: CSGQLGAFF. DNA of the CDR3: TGTTCCGGTCAGCTCGGGGCTTTCTTT. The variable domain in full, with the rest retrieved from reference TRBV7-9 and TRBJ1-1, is DTGVSQNPRHKITKRGQNVTFRCDPISEHNRLYWYRQTLGQGPEFLTYFQNEAQLEKSRLLSDRFSAERPKGSFSTLEIQRTEQGDSAMYLCSGQLGAFFGQGTRLTVV.

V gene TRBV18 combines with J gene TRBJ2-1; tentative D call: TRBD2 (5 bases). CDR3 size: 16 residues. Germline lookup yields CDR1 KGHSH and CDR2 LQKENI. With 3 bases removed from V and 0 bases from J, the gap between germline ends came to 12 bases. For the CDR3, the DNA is TGTGCCAGCTCACCGTTCAGCGGAAGCTCCTACAATGAGCAGTTCTTC. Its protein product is CASSPFSGSSYNEQFF. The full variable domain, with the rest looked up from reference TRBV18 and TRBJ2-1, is NAGVMQNPRHLVRRRGQEARLRCSPMKGHSHVYWYRQLPEEGLKFMVYLQKENIIDESGMPKERFSAEFPKEGPSILRIQQVVRGDSAAYFCASSPFSGSSYNEQFFGPGTRLTVL.

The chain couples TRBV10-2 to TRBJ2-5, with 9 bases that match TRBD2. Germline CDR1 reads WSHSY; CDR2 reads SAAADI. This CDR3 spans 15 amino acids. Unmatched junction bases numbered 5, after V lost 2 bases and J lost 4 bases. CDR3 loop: CASSESSGSGETQYF. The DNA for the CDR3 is TGCGCCAGCAGTGAGAGTAGCGGGAGTGGAGAGACCCAGTACTTC.

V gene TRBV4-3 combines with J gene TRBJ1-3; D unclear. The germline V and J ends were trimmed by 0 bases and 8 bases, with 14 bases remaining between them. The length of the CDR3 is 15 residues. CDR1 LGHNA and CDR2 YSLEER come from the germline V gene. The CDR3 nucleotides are TGCGCCAGCAGCCAAGACTATGTCACCGGGGACACCATATATTTT. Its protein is CASSQDYVTGDTIYF.

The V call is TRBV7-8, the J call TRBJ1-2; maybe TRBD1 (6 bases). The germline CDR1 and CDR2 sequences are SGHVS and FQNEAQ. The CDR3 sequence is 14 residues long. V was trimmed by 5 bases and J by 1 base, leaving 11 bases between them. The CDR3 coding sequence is TGTGCCAGCAGCCGACAGGTTGATAACTATGGCTACACCTTC. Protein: CASSRQVDNYGYTF.

Here the CDR3 reads CSVARIDEQFF. CDR3 sequence (DNA): TGCAGCGTTGCTAGAATAGATGAGCAGTTCTTC. The J gene is TRBJ2-1, the V gene TRBV29-1; D ambiguous. The V end was cut by 4 bases, the J end by 8 bases, with 9 bases between. CDR1 is SQVTM, CDR2 ANQGSEA, per germline. The CDR3 consists of 11 residues.

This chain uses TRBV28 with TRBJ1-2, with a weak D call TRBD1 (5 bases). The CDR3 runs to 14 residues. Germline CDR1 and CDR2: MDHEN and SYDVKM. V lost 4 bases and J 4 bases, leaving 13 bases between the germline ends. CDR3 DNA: TGTGCCAGCAGTTCCGATGGGCAGGGCTATGGCTACACCTTC. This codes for CASSSDGQGYGYTF.

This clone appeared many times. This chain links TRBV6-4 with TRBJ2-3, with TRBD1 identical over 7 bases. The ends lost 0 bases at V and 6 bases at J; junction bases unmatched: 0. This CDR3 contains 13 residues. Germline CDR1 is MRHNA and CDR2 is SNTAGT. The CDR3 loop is CASSDSDRDTQYF. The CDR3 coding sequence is TGTGCCAGCAGTGACTCGGACAGGGATACGCAGTATTTT.

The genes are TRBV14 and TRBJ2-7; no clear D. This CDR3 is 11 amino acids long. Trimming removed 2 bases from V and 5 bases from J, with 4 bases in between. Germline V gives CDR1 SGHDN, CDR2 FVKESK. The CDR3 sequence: CASSQTDEQYF. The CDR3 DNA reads TGTGCCAGCAGCCAAACGGACGAGCAGTACTTC.